The rows below give T cell receptor beta chains drawn from one sample of a study of T cells in Graves' hyperthyroidism and ophthalmopathy. One entry per CDR3 protein, called by TCRdb with MiXCR from the multiplex PCR reads. Of some 27,000 distinct CDR3 sequences listed, roughly 45% were seen once; the top ten hold approximately 10%. The sample was blood. The receptors were sampled from a woman aged 25 to 39 with Graves' hyperthyroidism. The CDR3 runs from the conserved cysteine through the conserved F or W. The order of the fields is CDR3 DNA, CDR3 protein, D gene, J gene, clone size, V gene. The D gene is left open where the match is weak. Clone size, where shown, is once, few, many, or a class for clones that have expanded.

CDR3nt: TGCAGTGCCCGGACTAGCGGGAGGGCCTCCTACGAGCAGTACTTC
CDR3aa: CSARTSGRASYEQYF
d_gene: TRBD2
j_gene: TRBJ2-7
abundance: many
v_gene: TRBV20-1

CDR3nt: TGTGCCCCCAGCAGAGCCGCGGGGTACTTC
CDR3aa: CAPSRAAGYF
d_gene: .
j_gene: TRBJ2-7
abundance: once
v_gene: TRBV15

CDR3nt: TGCGCCAGCAGCCCACCGGGACTAGCGGGCGGTAATGAGCAGTTCTTC
CDR3aa: CASSPPGLAGGNEQFF
d_gene: TRBD2
j_gene: TRBJ2-1
abundance: many
v_gene: TRBV5-1

CDR3nt: TGTGCCAGCAGCGTAGAAGCGGGGGTCTACGAGCAGTACTTC
CDR3aa: CASSVEAGVYEQYF
d_gene: TRBD2
j_gene: TRBJ2-7
abundance: .
v_gene: TRBV9

CDR3nt: TGCAGTGCCGACGCCTCCGGGACAGGGACTTACAATGAGCAGTTCTTC
CDR3aa: CSADASGTGTYNEQFF
d_gene: TRBD1
j_gene: TRBJ2-1
abundance: many
v_gene: TRBV20-1

CDR3nt: TGTGCCAGCAGTTTTTTTGGAGCCAAAAACATTCAGTACTTC
CDR3aa: CASSFFGAKNIQYF
d_gene: .
j_gene: TRBJ2-4
abundance: many
v_gene: TRBV12-3/TRBV12-4

CDR3nt: TGCAGCGTTGAGGGGTTCGTTTCTTCGTCGGGTACGCAGTATTTT
CDR3aa: CSVEGFVSSSGTQYF
d_gene: .
j_gene: TRBJ2-3
abundance: medium-sized
v_gene: TRBV29-1

CDR3nt: TGTGCCAGCAGCCAAGTGGGGACAGGGTTGGCCACCATATATTTT
CDR3aa: CASSQVGTGLATIYF
d_gene: TRBD1
j_gene: TRBJ1-3
abundance: many
v_gene: TRBV3-1

CDR3nt: TGCGCCAGCAGTGGGCATAGCGGGACTGAAGCTTTCTTT
CDR3aa: CASSGHSGTEAFF
d_gene: .
j_gene: TRBJ1-1
abundance: .
v_gene: TRBV10-2

CDR3nt: TGTGCCAGCAGTGGAGGGACTCAACACCGGGGAGCTGTTTTT
CDR3aa: CASSGGTQHRGAVF
d_gene: .
j_gene: TRBJ2-2
abundance: .
v_gene: TRBV2

CDR3nt: TGTGCCAGCAGCTTAGTGGGCGGGGAGCTGTCTTTT
CDR3aa: CASSLVGGELSF
d_gene: .
j_gene: TRBJ2-2
abundance: many
v_gene: TRBV7-3

CDR3nt: TGTGCCACCCAGGACAGGCAAAGCTCTGGGGCCAACGTCCTGACTTTC
CDR3aa: CATQDRQSSGANVLTF
d_gene: TRBD1
j_gene: TRBJ2-6
abundance: .
v_gene: TRBV5-8

CDR3nt: TGCAGTGCTAACATGGCCTGGGGCACTGAAGCTTTCTTT
CDR3aa: CSANMAWGTEAFF
d_gene: .
j_gene: TRBJ1-1
abundance: medium-sized
v_gene: TRBV20-1

CDR3nt: TGCAGCGTTGGGGGAGCGAATGAGCAGTTCTTC
CDR3aa: CSVGGANEQFF
d_gene: .
j_gene: TRBJ2-1
abundance: medium-sized
v_gene: TRBV29-1

CDR3nt: TGTGCCAGTAGTACCCTCGGACAAAATGTCCAGCCCCAGCATTTT
CDR3aa: CASSTLGQNVQPQHF
d_gene: .
j_gene: TRBJ1-5
abundance: once
v_gene: TRBV19

CDR3nt: TGTGCCTGGAGGGGGTTCAATTCACCCCTCCACTTT
CDR3aa: CAWRGFNSPLHF
d_gene: .
j_gene: TRBJ1-6
abundance: many
v_gene: TRBV30

CDR3nt: TGTGCCAGCAGTGAAGCGGGAGTAAGGCGCGAGCAGTACTTC
CDR3aa: CASSEAGVRREQYF
d_gene: .
j_gene: TRBJ2-7
abundance: .
v_gene: TRBV6-1

CDR3nt: TGTGCCACCAGCCTAGGGGTCCAGCCCCAGTACTTC
CDR3aa: CATSLGVQPQYF
d_gene: .
j_gene: TRBJ2-5
abundance: .
v_gene: TRBV15

CDR3nt: TGTGCCAGCAGCCAGGACCTTTACAATGAGCAGTTCTTC
CDR3aa: CASSQDLYNEQFF
d_gene: .
j_gene: TRBJ2-1
abundance: many
v_gene: TRBV6-5

CDR3nt: TGTGCCAGCAGTTCGCCACAGGGCTCTGGCACTGAAGCTTTCTTT
CDR3aa: CASSSPQGSGTEAFF
d_gene: .
j_gene: TRBJ1-1
abundance: many
v_gene: TRBV28

CDR3nt: TGTGCCAGCAGTTCGCGGGACCTCGGCTCTCTCGAGCAGTACTTC
CDR3aa: CASSSRDLGSLEQYF
d_gene: .
j_gene: TRBJ2-7
abundance: many
v_gene: TRBV28

CDR3nt: TGTGCCAGCAGTCAGAACTGGGCTGGGGCCAACGTCCTGACTTTC
CDR3aa: CASSQNWAGANVLTF
d_gene: .
j_gene: TRBJ2-6
abundance: medium-sized
v_gene: TRBV2

CDR3nt: TGTGCCACCCTCTGGATGAACACTGAAGCTTTCTTT
CDR3aa: CATLWMNTEAFF
d_gene: .
j_gene: TRBJ1-1
abundance: many
v_gene: TRBV6-5

CDR3nt: TGTGCCAGCAGCTTGTCAGGGGTCCGGGCAGATACGCAGTATTTT
CDR3aa: CASSLSGVRADTQYF
d_gene: .
j_gene: TRBJ2-3
abundance: medium-sized
v_gene: TRBV5-5

CDR3nt: TGTGCCAGCAGCCCATGGACGCGAGCAACTAATGAAAAACTGTTTTTT
CDR3aa: CASSPWTRATNEKLFF
d_gene: .
j_gene: TRBJ1-4
abundance: many
v_gene: TRBV7-9

CDR3nt: TGTGCCATCAGCCAGACTAGCGGGAGGACTGGGGCCAACGTCCTGACTTTC
CDR3aa: CAISQTSGRTGANVLTF
d_gene: TRBD2
j_gene: TRBJ2-6
abundance: .
v_gene: TRBV10-3

CDR3nt: TGTGCCAGCAGCTTACAGGGGGCGGATGGAGAAGGACTGTTTTTT
CDR3aa: CASSLQGADGEGLFF
d_gene: TRBD1
j_gene: TRBJ1-4
abundance: .
v_gene: TRBV11-2

CDR3nt: TGCGCCAGCAGCTCCCGGACAGGTCGGGGTGGCTACACCTTC
CDR3aa: CASSSRTGRGGYTF
d_gene: TRBD1
j_gene: TRBJ1-2
abundance: .
v_gene: TRBV4-3

CDR3nt: TGCGCCAGCAGTGATACGACTAGCGGGAACAATGAGCAGTTCTTC
CDR3aa: CASSDTTSGNNEQFF
d_gene: TRBD2
j_gene: TRBJ2-1
abundance: .
v_gene: TRBV10-1

CDR3nt: TGCAGTGCTAGAGCCCGGATCCCCCTAGCGGGAGGGTCCTACGAGCAGTACTTC
CDR3aa: CSARARIPLAGGSYEQYF
d_gene: TRBD2
j_gene: TRBJ2-7
abundance: many
v_gene: TRBV20-1

CDR3nt: TGTGCCAGCAGCTTGATGAAGCAGGGTCCAGATACGCAGTATTTT
CDR3aa: CASSLMKQGPDTQYF
d_gene: .
j_gene: TRBJ2-3
abundance: many
v_gene: TRBV5-4

CDR3nt: TGCAGTGCTGCTCTAGCGGGAGGGCACTACGAGCAGTACTTC
CDR3aa: CSAALAGGHYEQYF
d_gene: TRBD2
j_gene: TRBJ2-7
abundance: once
v_gene: TRBV20-1

CDR3nt: TGTGCCAGCAGCTCCCTGACAGGGGTCGCCTACAATGAGCAGTTCTTC
CDR3aa: CASSSLTGVAYNEQFF
d_gene: TRBD1
j_gene: TRBJ2-1
abundance: many
v_gene: TRBV5-5

CDR3nt: TGTGCCAGCAGCGCAGACACTATGAACACTGAAGCTTTCTTT
CDR3aa: CASSADTMNTEAFF
d_gene: .
j_gene: TRBJ1-1
abundance: many
v_gene: TRBV5-6

CDR3nt: TGTGCCAGCAGCCGCGAATCCGGGACCGCATACGAGCAGTACTTC
CDR3aa: CASSRESGTAYEQYF
d_gene: .
j_gene: TRBJ2-7
abundance: many
v_gene: TRBV9

CDR3nt: TGTGCCAGCAGTTTAGGGGGGGGGAGGGACAATGAGCAGTTCTTC
CDR3aa: CASSLGGGRDNEQFF
d_gene: TRBD2
j_gene: TRBJ2-1
abundance: many
v_gene: TRBV12-3/TRBV12-4

CDR3nt: TGTGCCATCCTTCGACAGCTCATCTCTGGAAACACCTTC
CDR3aa: CAILRQLISGNTF
d_gene: .
j_gene: TRBJ1-2
abundance: .
v_gene: TRBV10-3

CDR3nt: TGCAGCGTTGTAAGAGGGAATCACGAGCAGTACTTC
CDR3aa: CSVVRGNHEQYF
d_gene: .
j_gene: TRBJ2-7
abundance: .
v_gene: TRBV29-1

CDR3nt: TGCAGTGCAAAGCTAGCCATGAGAGAAAAACTGTTTTTT
CDR3aa: CSAKLAMREKLFF
d_gene: .
j_gene: TRBJ1-4
abundance: .
v_gene: TRBV20-1

CDR3nt: TGCAGCGTTGAAGATCAGGGGGGTGGCTACACCTTC
CDR3aa: CSVEDQGGGYTF
d_gene: TRBD1
j_gene: TRBJ1-2
abundance: .
v_gene: TRBV29-1

CDR3nt: TGTGCCAGCAGCATTGACAGGGGGCTTGGTGAAGTTTTCTTT
CDR3aa: CASSIDRGLGEVFF
d_gene: TRBD1
j_gene: TRBJ1-1
abundance: many
v_gene: TRBV7-9

CDR3nt: TGTGCCAGCAGCATGGGGTTATTGACTGGAAACACCATATATTTT
CDR3aa: CASSMGLLTGNTIYF
d_gene: .
j_gene: TRBJ1-3
abundance: many
v_gene: TRBV5-5

CDR3nt: TGTGCCAGCAGCTCGAAGCGGGAGGGCCTCGACGAGCAGTACTTC
CDR3aa: CASSSKREGLDEQYF
d_gene: TRBD2
j_gene: TRBJ2-7
abundance: many
v_gene: TRBV5-4